A single sample gave rise to the 12 T cell receptor beta chains below, sequenced in a study of T cell responses to AZD1222 COVID-19 vaccine. The protocol was immunoSEQ multiplex PCR, while the TCRdb copy is restricted to in-frame clones and leaves out a portion. The sample carries some 150,000 clones, more than 85% recorded once. The specimen comprised peripheral blood, sampled 28 days after the second AZD1222 dose. The receptors derive from an adult who received the AZD1222 COVID-19 vaccine.

The chain recombines TRBV5-1 with TRBJ2-1; TRBD2 is a possible D gene (6 bases). This CDR3 has 16 amino acids. V gave up 4 bases and J gave up 4 bases, with 18 bases separating them. Germline V gene sequence: CDR1 SGHRS, CDR2 YFSETQ. The CDR3 DNA follows: TGCGCCAGCAGCCCCCCAGCGGGCGGGTGGTACAATGAGCAGTTCTTC. Translated, it gives CASSPPAGGWYNEQFF.

The gene calls are TRBV11-1 and TRBJ1-2; D ambiguous. Germline CDR1 reads SGHAT; CDR2 reads FQDESV (reference sequence). This CDR3 region has 13 residues. V lost 3 bases and J 0 bases, leaving 5 bases between the germline ends. CDR3: CASSLQSNYGYTF. The CDR3 region has the DNA TGTGCCAGCAGCTTGCAGTCTAACTATGGCTACACCTTC.

The CDR3 DNA is TGTGCCAGCAGCGCCTCCGGGACAGGGCTAATCTGGGAGCAGTTCTTC. Translating gives CASSASGTGLIWEQFF. J is TRBJ2-1 and V is TRBV9; 9 bases are a match to TRBD1. The CDR3 runs 16 residues. The germline gives CDR1 SGDLS, CDR2 YYNGEE. Losses at the gene ends were 3 bases for V and 10 bases for J; bases not matched to a gene: 14.

Notes on this clone: An end of the junction differs from the germline gene, which may be a read error. J is TRBJ1-1 and V is TRBV7-3, with D uncertain. The CDR3 extends over 13 amino acids. Per the germline V gene, CDR1 is SGHTA and CDR2 is FQGTGA. In nucleotides, the CDR3 is TGTGCCAGCAGCTTAACCCTGAAAACTGAAGCTTTCTTT. Encoded protein: CASSLTLKTEAFF.

A remark on this clone: The junction departs from the called germline gene at one end, perhaps through a read error. The rearrangement links TRBV7-9 to TRBJ2-7, with D possibly TRBD2 on 6 matching bases. The CDR3 contains 13 residues. CDR1 and CDR2 (germline): SEHNR, FQNEAQ (reference sequence). CDR3 sequence: CASSLVRDLPKVF. In nucleotides, the CDR3 is TGTGCCAGCAGCTTAGTGCGGGATCTCCCGAAGGTCTTC. Filled out from reference TRBV7-9 and TRBJ2-7, the complete variable domain reads DTGVSQNPRHKITKRGQNVTFRCDPISEHNRLYWYRQTLGQGPEFLTYFQNEAQLEKSRLLSDRFSAERPKGSFSTLEIQRTEQGDSAMYLCASSLVRDLPKVFGPGTRLTVT.

The chain joins TRBV3-1 (or the pseudogene TRBV3-2) to TRBJ2-4; D not resolved. CDR1 and CDR2 (germline): LGHDT, YNNKEL (reference sequence). The CDR3 is 17 residues long. V shed 3 bases and J shed 4 bases, with 19 bases lying between them. CDR3 coding DNA: TGTGCCAGCAGCCACCTGAATAAAACGTCACAGAAAAACATTCAGTACTTC. As protein: CASSHLNKTSQKNIQYF.

The CDR3 region has the DNA TGTGCCAGCAGTGAAGCGCTTGGGGATCGACGGAGTGGCTACACCTTC. Translation gives CASSEALGDRRSGYTF. V usage is TRBV2 and J usage is TRBJ1-2; D gene uncertain. Between the trimmed V and J ends, which lost 0 bases and 7 bases, there was a span of 18 bases. The CDR3 runs to 16 residues. CDR1 is SNHLY and CDR2 is FYNNEI in the germline V gene.

V gene TRBV19 combines with J gene TRBJ2-1, with 10 bases fitting TRBD2. The CDR3 totals 14 residues. Germline V lookup: CDR1 LNHDA, CDR2 SQIVND (reference sequence). V lost 7 bases to trimming and J lost 5 bases; unmatched junction nucleotides: 5. CDR3 in DNA: TGTGCCAGTACCTCTAGCGGGAGTGACAATGAGCAGTTCTTC. It specifies CASTSSGSDNEQFF.

This clone showed up just once. The chain uses TRBV11-3 and TRBJ2-2; perhaps TRBD1 as D (5 bases). V was cut by 2 bases and J by 5 bases, with 9 bases left in between. The CDR3 covers 14 residues. Germline V gene data show CDR1 as SGHNT and CDR2 as YENEEA. The CDR3 bases are TGTGCCAGCAGCTTACAGGGATCTACCGGGGAGCTGTTTTTT. Translating gives CASSLQGSTGELFF.

This rearrangement joins TRBV28 to TRBJ1-5; 8 nucleotides match TRBD1. This CDR3 has 17 amino acids. With V trimmed by 2 bases and J by 6 bases, 12 bases remained unmatched. Germline V gives CDR1 MDHEN, CDR2 SYDVKM. DNA for the CDR3: TGTGCCAGCAGTTTAATGTCCTTGGACAGGGTAGGTCAGCCCCAGCATTTT. It yields the protein CASSLMSLDRVGQPQHF.

This chain uses TRBV19 with TRBJ2-1, with TRBD1 matching over 9 bases. Germline assignment: CDR1 LNHDA and CDR2 SQIVND (reference sequence). CDR3 length: 21 amino acids. Trimming at V came to 3 bases and at J to 4 bases, leaving 22 bases not matched to a gene. In DNA, the CDR3 is TGTGCCAGTAGTATTCGGGGTGGGGGACAGGGACTCACGAGCCGATACAATGAGCAGTTCTTC. Protein sequence: CASSIRGGGQGLTSRYNEQFF.

This sequence joins TRBV7-9 and TRBJ2-7; possible D gene TRBD2, 5 bases. CDR3 length equals 19 residues. With 3 bases removed from V and 7 bases from J, the gap between germline ends came to 31 bases. The V gene's germline CDR1 is SEHNR and CDR2 FQNEAQ (reference sequence). CDR3 region: CASSFGNAGLAPPSREQYF. Here the CDR3 DNA reads TGTGCCAGCAGCTTCGGGAACGCCGGCCTGGCCCCACCGTCTCGAGAGCAGTACTTC.